The clone carrying this T cell receptor (beta chain) was found once. The entry originates in a study of blood T cell repertoires in COVID-19. As for the study in general: Donors in the United States, Italy and Spain gave samples during acute or convalescent COVID-19. Sample material is recorded as cDNA or gDNA derived from T cells, B-cell-depleted T cells, or PBMCs.

The CDR3 is 17 amino acids. Germline CDR1 is LGHDT and CDR2 is YNNKEL (reference sequence). J was trimmed by 4 bases and V by 3 bases; bases with no gene match: 4. Per the original data handling: Amplification with reference gene primers provided the estimates of nucleated cell counts. Profiling relied on immunoSEQ multiplex PCR, and the TCRdb table lists in-frame clones only, not all of them. V and J calls and clone size are given by that table; D and trimming were obtained from the DNA. There are hundreds of thousands of clones in the sample; about 85% occur only once, and around 3.3% lies in the top ten.

The receptor's source is a man between 18 and 29 years old with active or convalescent COVID-19. The sample comprised peripheral blood. The V gene is TRBV3-1 (or the pseudogene TRBV3-2), the J gene TRBJ2-3; 16 bases line up with TRBD2. This chain's CDR3 is CASSQGLAGGRADTQYF. The CDR3, as DNA: TGTGCCAGCAGCCAGGGACTAGCGGGAGGGAGGGCAGATACGCAGTATTTT.